This TCR beta chain was found in a study of blood T cell repertoires in COVID-19. The repertoire was sequenced with immunoSEQ multiplex PCR; TCRdb's copy has only in-frame clones and lacks some. The table includes around 50,000 clones, around 80% detected once. Germline V gene lookup returns CDR1 MNHEY and CDR2 SMNVEV (reference sequence). V was trimmed by 4 bases and J by 2 bases, leaving 8 bases between them. The CDR3 spans 13 residues. Sequencing used peripheral blood. V and J are TRBV27 and TRBJ2-5; tentative D call: TRBD1 (5 bases). The clonotype was recovered from a woman in her fifties or sixties with acute or convalescent COVID-19. CDR3 amino acids: CASSSTVQETQYF. Written as DNA, the CDR3 is TGTGCCAGCAGTTCGACAGTGCAAGAGACCCAGTACTTC.